This T cell receptor (beta chain) stems from a study of somatic mutations in cytotoxic T cells in rheumatoid arthritis. Here immunoSEQ multiplex PCR was the method, and the copy in TCRdb shows in-frame clones only, minus some. The sample records around 19,000 clones, about two thirds being singletons. CDR1 is MDHEN, CDR2 SYDVKM, per germline. The CDR3 is 16 residues long. V dropped 3 bases and J dropped 3 bases, with 12 bases sitting between them. A few counts support this clone. The specimen was CD8+ T cells sorted from blood. The clonotype was recovered from an adult with rheumatoid arthritis. The chain couples TRBV28 to TRBJ1-6; D perhaps matches TRBD1 (5 bases). The CDR3 DNA reads as TGTGCCAGCAGTTTGATTGAGGGGCTCTATAATTCACCCCTCCACTTT. As protein: CASSLIEGLYNSPLHF.